The TCR beta chain described here comes from a study of beta chain features in type 1 diabetes. Study-wide results and caveats: TCRB CDR3s from Type 1 diabetes patients were moderately but significantly shorter in all four CD4+ subsets.

Deletions cut 0 bases from V and 4 bases from J, with 19 bases between. This CDR3 has 18 amino acids. Germline V lookup: CDR1 SGHNT, CDR2 YENEEA. This clone was counted a few times. Its antigen is currently unknown. Sequenced material consisted of expressed TCRB transcripts (all of the isolated RNA was reverse transcribed). Sequenced by immunoSEQ multiplex PCR; TCRdb stores in-frame clones only, minus some. The sample has hundreds of thousands of clones; roughly an eighth are singletons. The sample was naive CD4+ T cells from blood. The receptor was isolated from a man younger than 35 with type 1 diabetes. The chain employs TRBV11-3 and TRBJ2-1, with D tentatively TRBD1 or TRBD2 (5 bases each). Written as DNA, the CDR3 is TGTGCCAGCAGCTTAGATTCATGGGGGAACCACTCTTACAATGAGCAGTTCTTC. It translates to CASSLDSWGNHSYNEQFF.